The clone carrying this TCR beta chain appeared many times. Its specificity is not known. This record comes from a study of early T cells in non-severe SARS-CoV-2 infection. Germline CDR1 is LGHNA and CDR2 is YSLEER. The CDR3 covers 13 residues. V was clipped by 1 base and J by 8 bases, with 9 bases between them. The study, taken as a whole, reports: VDJdb matching skewed toward anti-spike CD8 responses, missing private and CD4 specificities.

TCRdb reprocessed the 5' RACE reads with MiXCR, giving one entry per CDR3 protein. The sample lists 35,000 to 45,000 distinct CDR3 sequences; 3.9% were seen once. This sequence was found in an adult who was a healthcare worker with PCR-confirmed SARS-CoV-2 infection or an uninfected control (not recorded which). Sequenced sample: whole blood. J is TRBJ2-1 and V is TRBV4-3; D is ambiguous. The CDR3 nucleotides read TGCGCCAGCAGCCAAGGCGTCGAGTATGAGCAGTTCTTC. It specifies CASSQGVEYEQFF.